This T cell receptor (beta chain) was sequenced for a study of T-cell reconstitution after alpha-beta-depleted transplantation in children. Unique molecular identifiers featured in how the TCRbeta library was prepared. A single record per CDR3 protein comes from TCRdb applying MiXCR to the PCR reads. The repertoire consists of 300,000 to 400,000 distinct CDR3 sequences, with about a quarter occurring once and the leading ten covering approximately 11%. The CDR3 runs to 14 residues. Germline trimming cut 0 bases from V and 4 bases from J; bases unmatched to any gene: 0. Germline CDR1 reads SGDLS; CDR2 reads YYNGEE. This clonotype was detected a few times.

This receptor was obtained from a male patient younger than 18 who had a stem cell transplant for acute lymphoblastic leukemia, so the T cells may come from the graft donor. Sequenced material: PBMCs, mostly from graft donor cells, taken 180 days after TCRalphabeta/CD19-depleted stem cell transplant. The gene calls are TRBV9 and TRBJ2-3; 9 bases map to TRBD1. The CDR3 DNA reads as TGTGCCAGCAGCGTAGGACAGGGGGCAGATACGCAGTATTTT. It specifies CASSVGQGADTQYF.